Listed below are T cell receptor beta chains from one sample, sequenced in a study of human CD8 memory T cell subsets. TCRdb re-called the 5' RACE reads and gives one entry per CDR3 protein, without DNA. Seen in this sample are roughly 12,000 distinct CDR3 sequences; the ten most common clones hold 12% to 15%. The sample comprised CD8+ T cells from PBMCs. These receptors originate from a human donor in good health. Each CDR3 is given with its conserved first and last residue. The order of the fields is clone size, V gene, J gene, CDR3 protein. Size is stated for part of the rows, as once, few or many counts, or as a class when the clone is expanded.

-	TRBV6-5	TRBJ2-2	CASSYSGTSMFNTGELFF
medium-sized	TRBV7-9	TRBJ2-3	CASSPRANPSTDTQYF
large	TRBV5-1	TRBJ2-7	CASSLATNYEQYF
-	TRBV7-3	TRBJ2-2	CASSLGPEGPYTGELFF
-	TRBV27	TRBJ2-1	CASSPGLAGGPGNEQFF
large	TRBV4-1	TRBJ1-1	CASSQTGGRANTEAFF
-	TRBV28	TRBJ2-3	CASSMPGRDSVSPGTDTQYF
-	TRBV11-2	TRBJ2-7	CASSLGTGTRDFSYEQYF
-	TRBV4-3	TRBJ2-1	CASSQAGGQEQFF
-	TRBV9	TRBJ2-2	CASSVLGLAGLGTGELFF
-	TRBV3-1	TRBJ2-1	CASSQSGSTYNEQFF
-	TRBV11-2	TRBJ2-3	CASSLLAVNTDTQYF